This entry describes one T cell receptor (beta chain). The data were taken from a study of chemoradiotherapy in HPV16-positive cancers. TCRdb's table, derived via immunoSEQ multiplex PCR, lists solely in-frame clones and lacks some. The table shows about 32,000 clones, with more than 70% occurring only once. Sequenced here: blood, sampled from a patient who underwent chemoradiotherapy. The sequence came from a human donor with HPV-associated anogenital cancer.

CDR3 sequence reads: CAWRGGHGYTEAFF. DNA for the CDR3: TGTGCCTGGAGGGGGGGACATGGGTACACTGAAGCTTTCTTT. This chain uses TRBV30 with TRBJ1-1; maybe TRBD1 (6 bases). Germline V lookup: CDR1 GTSNPN, CDR2 SVGIG (reference sequence). With 3 bases removed from V and 3 bases from J, the gap between germline ends came to 14 bases. The CDR3 has 14 amino acids.